A selection of T cell receptor beta chains follows, all from one sample in a study of STAT3 mutations in large granular lymphocyte leukemia. Using immunoSEQ multiplex PCR, the repertoire was profiled, and TCRdb retains in-frame clones only, with some absent. The table lists about 3,800 clones, about two fifths of them singletons. Sequenced input: peripheral blood mononuclear cells. These receptors originate from a man between 60 and 70 years old with T-cell large granular lymphocyte leukemia. Some clones in this sample may be carry-over from other donors' samples. Each CDR3 is given with its conserved first and last residue. The order of the fields is J gene, D gene, clone size, V gene, CDR3 protein, CDR3 DNA. A D gene is named only where the DNA matches it firmly. Not every row has a clone size; where given, it reads once, few, many or a size class.

TRBJ2-1	TRBD1	few	TRBV9	CASSAGQGFDEQFF	TGTGCCAGCAGCGCGGGACAGGGGTTCGATGAGCAGTTCTTC
TRBJ2-7	NA	NA	TRBV5-6	CASSLRSYEQYF	TGTGCCAGCAGCTTGAGGTCCTACGAGCAGTACTTC
TRBJ1-4	NA	NA	TRBV18	CASSPGLGEKLFF	TGTGCCAGCTCACCTGGGTTGGGTGAAAAACTGTTTTTT
TRBJ2-1	NA	NA	TRBV11-1	CASSLAGQANEQFF	TGTGCCAGCAGCTTAGCGGGGCAGGCCAATGAGCAGTTCTTC
TRBJ1-1	TRBD1	once	TRBV5-1	CASSLDRGQTEAFF	TGCGCCAGCAGCCTCGACAGGGGGCAAACTGAAGCTTTCTTT
TRBJ2-3	NA	NA	TRBV18	CASSPVGAGSRGDTQYF	TGTGCCAGCTCCCCCGTCGGTGCAGGGTCAAGAGGAGATACGCAGTATTTT
TRBJ1-3	NA	NA	TRBV7-9	CASSRRRTVLSGNTIYF	TGTGCCAGCAGCCGGAGGAGAACAGTACTCTCTGGAAACACCATATATTTT
TRBJ2-3	NA	few	TRBV18	CASSPEDTQYF	TGTGCCAGCTCACCAGAAGATACGCAGTATTTT
TRBJ2-7	NA	medium-sized	TRBV15	CATSRDGYEDEQYF	TGTGCCACCAGCAGAGACGGGTACGAAGACGAGCAGTACTTC
TRBJ1-5	NA	few	TRBV6-1	CASSGRGSQPQHF	TGTGCCAGCAGTGGGAGGGGATCTCAGCCCCAGCATTTT
TRBJ1-6	NA	few	TRBV30	CAWSPAAQFTLHF	TGTGCCTGGAGTCCAGCGGCACAATTCACCCTCCACTTT
TRBJ2-3	TRBD2	NA	TRBV5-4	CASSQAYGGNTDTQYF	TGTGCCAGCAGCCAGGCCTACGGGGGGAACACAGATACGCAGTATTTT
TRBJ2-7	TRBD1	once	TRBV27	CASRGGSSYEQYF	TGTGCCAGCAGAGGGGGCAGCTCCTACGAGCAGTACTTC
TRBJ2-7	NA	NA	TRBV5-1	CASSLVAGAGDEQYF	TGCGCCAGCAGCTTGGTGGCAGGGGCCGGCGACGAGCAGTACTTC
TRBJ2-7	TRBD1	few	TRBV5-4	CASSLTGTGIYEQYF	TGTGCCAGCAGCTTGACCGGGACAGGTATCTACGAGCAGTACTTC
TRBJ1-5	TRBD1	NA	TRBV18	CASSPAGTGVSSQPQHF	TGTGCCAGCTCACCAGCCGGGACAGGGGTCAGTAGTCAGCCCCAGCATTTT
TRBJ2-3	TRBD2	once	TRBV5-4	CASSFRRERDTDTQYF	TGTGCCAGCAGCTTCCGGCGGGAGCGCGACACAGATACGCAGTATTTT
TRBJ2-2	TRBD2	NA	TRBV10-2	CASTQTLSGRTNTGELFF	TGCGCCAGCACCCAAACTTTAAGCGGGAGGACGAACACCGGGGAGCTGTTTTTT
TRBJ1-2	NA	few	TRBV25-1	CASSATASNYGYTF	TGTGCCAGCAGTGCGACAGCTTCTAACTATGGCTACACCTTC
TRBJ2-5	TRBD2	few	TRBV2	CASSEVGTSAQAQYF	TGTGCCAGCAGTGAAGTCGGGACTAGCGCCCAGGCCCAGTACTTC
TRBJ1-6	NA	NA	TRBV7-9	CASSEGTGSPLHF	TGTGCCAGCAGCGAAGGGACCGGATCACCCCTCCACTTT
TRBJ2-7	NA	NA	TRBV27	CASSTQGSEQYF	TGTGCCAGCAGTACACAGGGTTCCGAGCAGTACTTC
TRBJ2-3	NA	NA	TRBV6-5	CASTGYGSGMDTQYF	TGTGCCAGCACCGGATATGGGTCCGGGATGGATACGCAGTATTTT
TRBJ1-2	NA	NA	TRBV25-1	CASSEMGRYGYTF	TGTGCCAGCAGTGAAATGGGACGTTATGGCTACACCTTC
TRBJ2-3	NA	few	TRBV4-3	CASSQGTLVLDTQYF	TGCGCCAGCAGCCAGGGGACTCTCGTTTTGGATACGCAGTATTTT
TRBJ2-5	NA	few	TRBV5-6	CASSLEKTQYF	TGTGCCAGCAGCTTGGAGAAGACCCAGTACTTC
TRBJ2-1	NA	NA	TRBV11-2	CASSLFVGQYITEQFF	TGTGCCAGCAGCTTATTCGTAGGACAGTATATCACTGAGCAGTTCTTC
TRBJ2-2	TRBD1	NA	TRBV30	CAWNPGTGSGELFF	TGTGCCTGGAACCCGGGGACAGGGTCCGGGGAGCTGTTTTTT